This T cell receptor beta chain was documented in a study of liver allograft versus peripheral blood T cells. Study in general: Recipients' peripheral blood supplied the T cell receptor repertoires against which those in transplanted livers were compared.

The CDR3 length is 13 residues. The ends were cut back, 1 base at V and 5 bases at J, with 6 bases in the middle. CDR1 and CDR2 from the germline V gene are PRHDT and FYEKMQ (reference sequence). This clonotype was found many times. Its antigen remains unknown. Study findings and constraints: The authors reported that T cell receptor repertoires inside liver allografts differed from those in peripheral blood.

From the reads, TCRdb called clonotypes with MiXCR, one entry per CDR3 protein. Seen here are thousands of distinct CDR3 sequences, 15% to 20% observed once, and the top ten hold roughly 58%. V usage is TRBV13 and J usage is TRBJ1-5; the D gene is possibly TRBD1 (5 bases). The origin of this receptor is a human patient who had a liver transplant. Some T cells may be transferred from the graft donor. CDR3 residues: CASSLEGDQPQHF. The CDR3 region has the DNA TGTGCCAGCAGCTTAGAAGGGGATCAGCCCCAGCATTTT.